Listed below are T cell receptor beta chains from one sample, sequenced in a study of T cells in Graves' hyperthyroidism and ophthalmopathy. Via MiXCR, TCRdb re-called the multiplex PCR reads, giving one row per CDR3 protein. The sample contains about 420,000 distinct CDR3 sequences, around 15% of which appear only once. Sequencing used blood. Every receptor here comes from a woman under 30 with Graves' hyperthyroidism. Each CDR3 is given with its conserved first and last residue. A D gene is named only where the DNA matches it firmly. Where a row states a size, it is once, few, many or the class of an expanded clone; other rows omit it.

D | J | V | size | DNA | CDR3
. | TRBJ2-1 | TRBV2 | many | TGTGCCAGCAGTGAAGGGGTATTGGCTCGAGGGAATGAGCAGTTCTTC | CASSEGVLARGNEQFF
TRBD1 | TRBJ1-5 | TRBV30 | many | TGTGCCTGGAGTGCTGGACAGGGGAATCAGCCCCAGCATTTT | CAWSAGQGNQPQHF
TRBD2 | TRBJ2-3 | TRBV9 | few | TGTGCCAGCAGCGGAGGGACTAGCGGGAGCGATACGCAGTATTTT | CASSGGTSGSDTQYF
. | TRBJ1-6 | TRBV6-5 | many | TGTGCCAGCAGTTACGACTCCTATAATTCACCCCTCCACTTT | CASSYDSYNSPLHF
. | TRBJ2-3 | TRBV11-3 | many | TGTGCCAGCAGCCGGGACTCTATCACAGATACGCAGTATTTT | CASSRDSITDTQYF
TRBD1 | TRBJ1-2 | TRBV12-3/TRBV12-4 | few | TGTGCCAGCAGTGGGACAGGGGTGGGTTCTCGTGGCTACACCTTC | CASSGTGVGSRGYTF
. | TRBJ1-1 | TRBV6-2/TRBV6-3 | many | TGTGCCAGCAGTTACGCAACGGCCACTGAAGCTTTCTTT | CASSYATATEAFF
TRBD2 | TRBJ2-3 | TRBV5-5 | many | TGTGCCAGCAGCTTGCTTAATCTAGCGGCGGCGAGCGATACGCAGTATTTT | CASSLLNLAAASDTQYF
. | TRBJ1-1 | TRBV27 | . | TGTGCCAGCAGTCCCACCGTGGGGAACACTGAAGCTTTCTTT | CASSPTVGNTEAFF
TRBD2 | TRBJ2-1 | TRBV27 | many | TGTGCCAGCAGTTTGGTAGCGGGGGCTGAGCAGTTCTTC | CASSLVAGAEQFF
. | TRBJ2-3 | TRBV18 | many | TGTGCCAGCTCACCTATGAGTAGCACAGATACGCAGTATTTT | CASSPMSSTDTQYF
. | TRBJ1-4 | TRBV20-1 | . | TGCAGTGCTAGAGATCACCGGGACCATTTTCAGAAACTGTTTTTT | CSARDHRDHFQKLFF